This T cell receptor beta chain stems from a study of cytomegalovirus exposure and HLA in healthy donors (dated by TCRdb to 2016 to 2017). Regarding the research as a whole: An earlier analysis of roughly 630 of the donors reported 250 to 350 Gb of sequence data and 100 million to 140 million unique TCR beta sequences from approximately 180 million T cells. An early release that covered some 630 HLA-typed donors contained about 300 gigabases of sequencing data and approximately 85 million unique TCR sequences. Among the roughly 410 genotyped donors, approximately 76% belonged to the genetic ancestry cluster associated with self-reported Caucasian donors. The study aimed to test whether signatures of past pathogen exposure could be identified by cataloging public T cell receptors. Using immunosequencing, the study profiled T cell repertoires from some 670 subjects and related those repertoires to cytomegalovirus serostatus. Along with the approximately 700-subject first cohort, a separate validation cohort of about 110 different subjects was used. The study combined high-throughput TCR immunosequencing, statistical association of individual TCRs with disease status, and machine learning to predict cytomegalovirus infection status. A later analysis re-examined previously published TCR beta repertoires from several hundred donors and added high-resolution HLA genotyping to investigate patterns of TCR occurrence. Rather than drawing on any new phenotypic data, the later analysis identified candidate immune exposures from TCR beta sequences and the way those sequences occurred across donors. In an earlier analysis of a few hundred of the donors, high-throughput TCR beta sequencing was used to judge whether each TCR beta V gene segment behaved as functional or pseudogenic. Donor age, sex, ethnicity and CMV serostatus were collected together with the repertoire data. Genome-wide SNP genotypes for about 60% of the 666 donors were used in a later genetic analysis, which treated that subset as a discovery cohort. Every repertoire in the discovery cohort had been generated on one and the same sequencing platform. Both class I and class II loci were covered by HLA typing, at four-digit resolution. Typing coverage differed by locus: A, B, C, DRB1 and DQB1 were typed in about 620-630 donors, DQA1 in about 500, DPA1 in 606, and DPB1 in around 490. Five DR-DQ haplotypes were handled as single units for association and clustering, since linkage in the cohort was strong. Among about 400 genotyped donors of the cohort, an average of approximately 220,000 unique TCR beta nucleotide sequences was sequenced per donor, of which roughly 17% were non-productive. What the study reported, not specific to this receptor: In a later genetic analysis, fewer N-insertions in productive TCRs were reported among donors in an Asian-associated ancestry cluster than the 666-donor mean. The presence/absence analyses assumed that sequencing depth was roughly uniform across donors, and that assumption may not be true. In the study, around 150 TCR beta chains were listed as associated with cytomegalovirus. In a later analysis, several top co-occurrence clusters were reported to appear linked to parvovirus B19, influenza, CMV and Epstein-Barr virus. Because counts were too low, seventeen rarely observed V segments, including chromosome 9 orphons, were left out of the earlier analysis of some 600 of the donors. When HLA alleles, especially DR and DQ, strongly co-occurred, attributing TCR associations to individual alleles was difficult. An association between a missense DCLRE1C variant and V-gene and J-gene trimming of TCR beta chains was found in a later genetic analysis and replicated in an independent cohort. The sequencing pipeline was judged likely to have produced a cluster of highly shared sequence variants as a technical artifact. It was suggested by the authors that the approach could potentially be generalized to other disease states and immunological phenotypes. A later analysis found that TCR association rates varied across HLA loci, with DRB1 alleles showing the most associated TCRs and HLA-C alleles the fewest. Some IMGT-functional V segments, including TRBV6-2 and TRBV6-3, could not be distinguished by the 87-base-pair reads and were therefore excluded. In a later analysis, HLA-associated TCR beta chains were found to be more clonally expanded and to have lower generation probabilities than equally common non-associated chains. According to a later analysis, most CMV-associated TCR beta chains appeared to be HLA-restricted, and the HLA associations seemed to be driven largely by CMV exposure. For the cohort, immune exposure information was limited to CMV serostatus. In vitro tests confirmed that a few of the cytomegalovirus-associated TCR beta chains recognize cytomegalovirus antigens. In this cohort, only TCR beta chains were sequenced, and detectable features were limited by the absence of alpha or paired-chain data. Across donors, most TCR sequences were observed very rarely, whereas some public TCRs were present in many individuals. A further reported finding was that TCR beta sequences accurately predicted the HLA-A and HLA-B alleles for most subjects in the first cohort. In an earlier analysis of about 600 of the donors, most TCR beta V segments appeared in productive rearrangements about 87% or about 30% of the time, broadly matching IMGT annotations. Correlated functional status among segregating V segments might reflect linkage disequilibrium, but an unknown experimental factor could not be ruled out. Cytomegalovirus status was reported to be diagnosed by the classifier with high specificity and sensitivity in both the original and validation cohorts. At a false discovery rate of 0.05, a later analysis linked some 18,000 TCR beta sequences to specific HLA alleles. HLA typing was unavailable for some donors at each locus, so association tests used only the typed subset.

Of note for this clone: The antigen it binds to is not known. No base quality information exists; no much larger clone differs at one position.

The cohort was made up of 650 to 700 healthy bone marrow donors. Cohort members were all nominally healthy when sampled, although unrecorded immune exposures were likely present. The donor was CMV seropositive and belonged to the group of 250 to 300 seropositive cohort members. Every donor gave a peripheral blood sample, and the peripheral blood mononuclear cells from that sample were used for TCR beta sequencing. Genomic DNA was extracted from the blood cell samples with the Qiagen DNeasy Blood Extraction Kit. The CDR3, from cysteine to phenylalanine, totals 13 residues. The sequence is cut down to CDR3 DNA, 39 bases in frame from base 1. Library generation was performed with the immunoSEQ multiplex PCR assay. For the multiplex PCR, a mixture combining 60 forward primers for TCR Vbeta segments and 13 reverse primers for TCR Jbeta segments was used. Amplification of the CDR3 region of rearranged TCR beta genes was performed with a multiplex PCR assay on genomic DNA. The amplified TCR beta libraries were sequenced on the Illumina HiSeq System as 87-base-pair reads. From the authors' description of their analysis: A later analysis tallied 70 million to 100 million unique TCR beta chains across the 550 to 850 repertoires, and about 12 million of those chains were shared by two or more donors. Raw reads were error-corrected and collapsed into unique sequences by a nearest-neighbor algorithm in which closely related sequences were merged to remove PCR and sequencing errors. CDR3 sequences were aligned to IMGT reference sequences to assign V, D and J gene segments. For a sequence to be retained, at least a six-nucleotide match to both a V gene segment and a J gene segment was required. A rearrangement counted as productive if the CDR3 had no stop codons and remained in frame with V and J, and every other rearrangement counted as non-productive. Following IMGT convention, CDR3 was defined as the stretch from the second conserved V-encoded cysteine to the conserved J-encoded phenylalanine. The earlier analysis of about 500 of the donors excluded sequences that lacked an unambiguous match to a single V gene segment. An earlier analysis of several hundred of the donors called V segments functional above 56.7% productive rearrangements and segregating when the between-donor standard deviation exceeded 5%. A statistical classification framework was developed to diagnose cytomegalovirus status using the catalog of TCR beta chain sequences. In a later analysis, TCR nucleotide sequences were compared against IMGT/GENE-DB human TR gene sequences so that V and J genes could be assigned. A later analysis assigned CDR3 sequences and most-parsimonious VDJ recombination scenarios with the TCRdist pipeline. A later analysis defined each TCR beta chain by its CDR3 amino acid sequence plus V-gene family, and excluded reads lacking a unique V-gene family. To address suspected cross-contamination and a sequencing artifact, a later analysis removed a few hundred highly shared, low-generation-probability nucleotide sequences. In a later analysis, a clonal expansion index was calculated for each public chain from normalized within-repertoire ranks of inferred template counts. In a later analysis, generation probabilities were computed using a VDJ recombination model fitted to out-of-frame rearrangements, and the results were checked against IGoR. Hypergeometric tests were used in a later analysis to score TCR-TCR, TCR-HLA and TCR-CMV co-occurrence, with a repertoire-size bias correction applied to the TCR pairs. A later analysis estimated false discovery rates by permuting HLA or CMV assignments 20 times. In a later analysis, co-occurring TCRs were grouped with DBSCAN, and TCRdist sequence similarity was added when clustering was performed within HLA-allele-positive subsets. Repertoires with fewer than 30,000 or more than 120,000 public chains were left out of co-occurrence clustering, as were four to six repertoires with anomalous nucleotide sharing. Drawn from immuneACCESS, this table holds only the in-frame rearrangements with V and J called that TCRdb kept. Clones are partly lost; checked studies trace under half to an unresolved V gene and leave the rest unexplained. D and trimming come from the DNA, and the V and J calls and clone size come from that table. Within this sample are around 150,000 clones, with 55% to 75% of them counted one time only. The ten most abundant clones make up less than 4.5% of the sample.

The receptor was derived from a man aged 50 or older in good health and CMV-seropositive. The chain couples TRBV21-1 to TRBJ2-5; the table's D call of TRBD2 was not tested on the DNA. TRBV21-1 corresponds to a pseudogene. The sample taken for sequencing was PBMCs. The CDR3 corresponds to CASSKDGRESQYF. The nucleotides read TGTGCCAGCAGCAAGGATGGAAGGGAGTCCCAGTACTTC.